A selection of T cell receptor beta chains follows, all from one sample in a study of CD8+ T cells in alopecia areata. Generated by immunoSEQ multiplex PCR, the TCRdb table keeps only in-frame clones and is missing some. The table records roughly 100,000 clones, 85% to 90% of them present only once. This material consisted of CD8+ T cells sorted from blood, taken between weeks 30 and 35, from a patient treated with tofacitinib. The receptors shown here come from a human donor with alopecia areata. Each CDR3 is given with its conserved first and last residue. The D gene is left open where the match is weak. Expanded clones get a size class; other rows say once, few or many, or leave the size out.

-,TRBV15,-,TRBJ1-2,CATSRGGTDYGYTF,TGTGCCACCAGCAGGGGTGGAACGGACTATGGCTACACCTTC
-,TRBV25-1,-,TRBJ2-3,CASLGYTQYF,TGTGCCAGCTTGGGTTATACGCAGTATTTT
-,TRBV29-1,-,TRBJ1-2,CSVVQEAGYTF,TGCAGCGTTGTTCAGGAAGCGGGCTACACCTTC
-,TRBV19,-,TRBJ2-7,CASSVDLTYEQYF,TGTGCCAGTAGTGTGGACTTGACCTACGAGCAGTACTTC
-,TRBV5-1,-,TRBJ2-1,CASSLYNSYNEQFF,TGCGCCAGCAGCTTGTACAACTCCTACAATGAGCAGTTCTTC
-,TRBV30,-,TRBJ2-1,CAWSGPRGINEQFF,TGTGCCTGGAGTGGCCCCAGGGGAATTAATGAGCAGTTCTTC
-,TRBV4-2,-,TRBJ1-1,CASSQGSGNRVGAFF,TGTGCCAGCAGCCAAGGAAGTGGTAACCGAGTAGGAGCTTTCTTT
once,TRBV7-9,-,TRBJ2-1,CASSLSYNEQFF,TGTGCCAGCAGCTTGAGCTACAATGAGCAGTTCTTC
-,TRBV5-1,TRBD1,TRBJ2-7,CASSWGQGSYEQYF,TGCGCCAGCAGCTGGGGACAGGGCTCCTACGAGCAGTACTTC
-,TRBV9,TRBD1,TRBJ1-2,CASSVQGVGGYTF,TGTGCCAGCAGCGTTCAGGGGGTTGGTGGCTACACCTTC
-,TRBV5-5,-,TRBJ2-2,CASSLTLTGELFF,TGTGCCAGCAGCTTGACCCTCACCGGGGAGCTGTTTTTT
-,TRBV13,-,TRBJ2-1,CASSLNVNNEQFF,TGTGCCAGCAGCTTGAATGTCAACAATGAGCAGTTCTTC
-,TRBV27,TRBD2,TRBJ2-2,CASSLYLAEGNNPGGELFF,TGTGCCAGCAGTTTATATCTAGCGGAGGGCAACAACCCGGGCGGGGAGCTGTTTTTT
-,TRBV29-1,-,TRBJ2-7,CSVEIGDSYEQYF,TGCAGCGTTGAGATCGGAGACAGCTACGAGCAGTACTTC
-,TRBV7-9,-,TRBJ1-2,CASRIEGYGYTF,TGTGCCAGCAGGATCGAGGGGTATGGCTACACCTTC
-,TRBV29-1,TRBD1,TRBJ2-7,CSVWTGGSYEQYF,TGCAGCGTTTGGACAGGGGGGTCCTACGAGCAGTACTTC
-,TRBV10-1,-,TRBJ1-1,CASSGAGNTEAFF,TGCGCCAGCAGTGGGGCCGGGAACACTGAAGCTTTCTTT
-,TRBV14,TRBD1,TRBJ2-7,CASSTGQGYEQYF,TGTGCCAGCAGCACGGGACAGGGCTACGAGCAGTACTTC
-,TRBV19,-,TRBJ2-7,CASSGGFYEQYF,TGTGCCTCCTCGGGGGGCTTCTACGAGCAGTACTTC
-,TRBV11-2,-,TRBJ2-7,CASSLVADHEQYF,TGTGCCAGCAGCTTAGTAGCGGACCACGAGCAGTACTTC
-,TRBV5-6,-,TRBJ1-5,CASSPAGSHQPQHF,TGTGCCAGCAGCCCAGCGGGGTCGCATCAGCCCCAGCATTTT
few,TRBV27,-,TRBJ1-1,CAVLGATEAFF,TGTGCCGTCTTGGGGGCCACTGAAGCTTTCTTT
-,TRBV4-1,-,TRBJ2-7,CASSQEFRGRYEQYF,TGCGCCAGCAGCCAAGAGTTCAGGGGCAGGTACGAGCAGTACTTC
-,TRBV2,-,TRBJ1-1,CASSPLDPTTEAFF,TGTGCCAGCAGTCCCCTCGACCCAACCACTGAAGCTTTCTTT
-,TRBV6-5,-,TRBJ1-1,CASSYSGGTEAFF,TGTGCCAGCAGTTACTCGGGGGGCACTGAAGCTTTCTTT
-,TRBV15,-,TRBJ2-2,CATSRGQANTGELFF,TGTGCCACCAGCAGAGGACAGGCGAACACCGGGGAGCTGTTTTTT
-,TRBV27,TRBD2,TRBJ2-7,CASSPGLARTYEQYF,TGTGCCAGCAGTCCAGGACTAGCGAGAACCTACGAGCAGTACTTC
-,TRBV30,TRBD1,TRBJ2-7,CAWNRGQGYEQYF,TGTGCCTGGAACAGGGGGCAAGGCTACGAGCAGTACTTC
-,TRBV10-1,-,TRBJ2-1,CASSESPGVRNSYNEQFF,TGCGCCAGCAGTGAGTCTCCGGGGGTCCGTAATTCCTACAATGAGCAGTTCTTC
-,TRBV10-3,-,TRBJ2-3,CAINSAGSTDTQYF,TGTGCCATCAATTCAGCGGGTAGCACAGATACGCAGTATTTT
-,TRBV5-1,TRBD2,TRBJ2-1,CASSLDGGRMFSYNEQFF,TGCGCCAGCAGCTTGGATGGCGGGAGGATGTTCTCCTACAATGAGCAGTTCTTC
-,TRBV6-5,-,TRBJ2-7,CASSYSSGVGSYEQYF,TGTGCCAGCAGTTACTCTTCAGGCGTCGGCTCCTACGAGCAGTACTTC
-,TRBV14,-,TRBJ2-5,CASSQDPGHRQETQYF,TGTGCCAGCAGCCAGGATCCGGGACACCGCCAAGAGACCCAGTACTTC
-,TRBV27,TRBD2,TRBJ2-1,CASSSGALAGREQFF,TGTGCCAGCAGTTCGGGTGCACTAGCGGGTAGAGAGCAGTTCTTC
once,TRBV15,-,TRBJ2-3,CATSRVPQESFRDTQYF,TGTGCCACCAGCAGAGTCCCCCAGGAGTCTTTCAGAGATACGCAGTATTTT
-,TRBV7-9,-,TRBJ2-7,CATPGGPSDEQYF,TGTGCCACCCCCGGGGGGCCTTCTGACGAGCAGTACTTC
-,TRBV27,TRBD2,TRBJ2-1,CASQPGGSFPHNEQFF,TGTGCCAGCCAACCCGGGGGGAGTTTCCCCCACAATGAGCAGTTCTTC
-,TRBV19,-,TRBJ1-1,CASLLGGTEAFF,TGTGCCAGTCTCTTAGGGGGCACTGAAGCTTTCTTT
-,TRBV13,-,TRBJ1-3,CASSLGVPGNTIYF,TGTGCCAGCAGCCTGGGCGTCCCTGGAAACACCATATATTTT